These 20 T cell receptor beta chains share one sample of origin, sequenced in a study of response to subunit inactivated influenza vaccine. MiXCR, run by TCRdb on the RT-PCR reads, gives a single entry per CDR3 protein. The sample consists of roughly 460,000 distinct CDR3 sequences, over 9.5% of them appearing once. The starting material was PBMCs from blood, obtained roughly 46 days after vaccination. The receptors were sampled from a man aged 50 or older who received an inactivated influenza vaccine.

The sample holds a few counts of this clonotype. The chain employs TRBV10-3 and TRBJ2-7; 11 positions match TRBD2. The V and J ends lost 6 bases and 7 bases, in that order; junction bases with no gene match: 11. Germline assignment: CDR1 ENHRY and CDR2 SYGVKD. CDR3 length equals 15 residues. CDR3 nucleotide sequence: TGTGCCATCAGGACCGTAGCGGGAGGGCCGGGGGAGCAGTACTTC. Translation: CAIRTVAGGPGEQYF.

This clonotype has only a few counts. This chain links TRBV7-9 with TRBJ1-6; 12 bases match TRBD1. In germline, CDR1 is SEHNR, CDR2 FQNEAQ (reference sequence). V lost 5 bases to trimming and J lost 12 bases; unmatched junction nucleotides: 14. This CDR3 has 17 amino acids. In DNA, the CDR3 is TGTGCCAGCAGCCCCCCGTTCCGGGACAGGGGGCATAAACCCCTCCACTTT. Translated: CASSPPFRDRGHKPLHF. Variable domain in full (rest from reference TRBV7-9 and TRBJ1-6): DTGVSQNPRHKITKRGQNVTFRCDPISEHNRLYWYRQTLGQGPEFLTYFQNEAQLEKSRLLSDRFSAERPKGSFSTLEIQRTEQGDSAMYLCASSPPFRDRGHKPLHFGNGTRLTVT.

This sequence joins TRBV5-5 and TRBJ1-5, with D perhaps TRBD1 (5 bases). Trimming removed 0 bases from V and 7 bases from J, with 8 bases in between. Germline V gives CDR1 SGHKS, CDR2 YYEKEE (reference sequence). This CDR3 contains 13 residues. CDR3 sequence: CASSLEGVQPQHF. The CDR3 nucleotides are TGTGCCAGCAGCTTGGAAGGGGTCCAGCCCCAGCATTTT.

This clonotype was counted a few times. This rearrangement joins TRBV12-3 or TRBV12-4 to TRBJ2-2; 7 nucleotides match TRBD2. Unmatched junction bases numbered 4, after V lost 7 bases and J lost 2 bases. CDR3 length: 14 amino acids. CDR3 coding DNA: TGTGCCAGCATCCGGGGGGATAACACCGGGGAGCTGTTTTTT. Residues: CASIRGDNTGELFF.

There are a few counts of this clonotype. The CDR3 protein is CASRPGQGLFMDTEAFF. CDR3 DNA: TGTGCCAGCAGACCGGGACAGGGGCTCTTTATGGACACTGAAGCTTTCTTT. This chain links TRBV5-6 with TRBJ1-1; TRBD1 matches at 10 bases. The CDR3 consists of 17 residues. Germline CDR1 and CDR2: SGHDT and YYEEEE. J lost 3 bases, V lost 5 bases, and 13 bases had no gene match.

J is TRBJ2-5 and V is TRBV11-2; 13 nucleotides align to TRBD2. Germline V lookup: CDR1 SGHAT, CDR2 FQNNGV. CDR3 length: 16 amino acids. Losses at the gene ends were 2 bases for V and 5 bases for J; bases not matched to a gene: 5. CDR3 sequence: CASSLPTTSGRETQYF. CDR3 DNA: TGTGCCAGCAGCTTACCTACGACTAGCGGGAGGGAGACCCAGTACTTC.

The chain combines TRBV5-1 with TRBJ2-1; 7 bases line up with TRBD1. Per germline, CDR1 SGHRS and CDR2 YFSETQ. The CDR3 consists of 14 residues. V lost 0 bases and J lost 9; bases outside the gene matches: 6. In nucleotides, the CDR3 is TGCGCCAGCAGCTTGGGGGACAGTATCGGTGAGCAGTTCTTC. This translates into CASSLGDSIGEQFF.

This clonotype was found many times. The genes are TRBV20-1 and TRBJ2-1; D is uncertain. V lost 3 bases and J lost 3, with 12 bases in between. Germline-derived CDR1 and CDR2 are DFQATT and SNEGSKA (reference sequence). The CDR3 is 14 amino acids. CDR3 nucleotides: TGCAGTGCTAGGGTGGGCACGGTCTACAATGAGCAGTTCTTC. Protein sequence: CSARVGTVYNEQFF.

J is TRBJ2-3 and V is TRBV18; tentatively, D is TRBD2 (5 bases). The germline V and J ends were trimmed by 3 bases and 1 base, with 14 bases remaining between them. Germline assignment: CDR1 KGHSH and CDR2 LQKENI. This CDR3 has 16 amino acids. CDR3 sequence: CASSPPSMRGTDTQYF. The CDR3 DNA follows: TGTGCCAGCTCACCCCCCTCCATGAGGGGCACAGATACGCAGTATTTT. The full variable domain, in which reference TRBV18 and TRBJ2-3 provide the parts outside the CDR3, is NAGVMQNPRHLVRRRGQEARLRCSPMKGHSHVYWYRQLPEEGLKFMVYLQKENIIDESGMPKERFSAEFPKEGPSILRIQQVVRGDSAAYFCASSPPSMRGTDTQYFGPGTRLTVL.

This clonotype came up a few times. V gene TRBV29-1 combines with J gene TRBJ2-7; 10 positions match TRBD2. After removal of 2 bases from V and 2 bases from J, the junction contained 3 bases not matched to a gene. This CDR3 has 14 residues. Germline V gene sequence: CDR1 SQVTM, CDR2 ANQGSEA. This CDR3 reads CSVELAGVPYEQYF. The CDR3 nucleotides read TGCAGCGTTGAACTAGCGGGAGTTCCCTACGAGCAGTACTTC.

This chain links TRBV24-1 with TRBJ2-5; perhaps TRBD1 as D (7 bases). V was trimmed by 4 bases and J by 7 bases, leaving 18 bases between them. The CDR3 runs to 15 residues. Germline V CDR1 and CDR2: KGHDR, SFDVKD. This CDR3 is CATSEKTGRRPTQYF. In DNA, the CDR3 is TGTGCCACCAGTGAAAAGACAGGGAGGCGCCCGACCCAGTACTTC.

This clonotype showed up many times. CDR3 amino acids: CASSHPGQGTDTQYF. The DNA for the CDR3 is TGTGCCAGCAGTCATCCGGGACAGGGGACAGATACGCAGTATTTT. V gene TRBV6-2 or TRBV6-3 combines with J gene TRBJ2-3; 10 nucleotides match TRBD1. This CDR3 has 15 amino acids. V dropped 5 bases and J dropped 3; count of bases not matched to a gene: 5. Germline CDR1 is MNHEY and CDR2 is SVGEGT.

This clonotype was picked up many times. The chain couples TRBV5-1 to TRBJ2-1; possible D gene TRBD1, 6 bases. This CDR3 is built from 16 residues. Trimming stripped 0 bases from V and 2 bases from J, with 12 bases between. Germline-derived CDR1 and CDR2 are SGHRS and YFSETQ. The CDR3 sequence: CASSLVAQGTYNEQFF. The CDR3 DNA is TGCGCCAGCAGCTTGGTCGCGCAGGGGACCTACAATGAGCAGTTCTTC.

This rearrangement joins TRBV25-1 to TRBJ2-3, with 8 bases aligning to TRBD1. Per the germline V gene, CDR1 is MGHDK and CDR2 is SYGVNS. This CDR3 is 17 amino acids long. Trimming cost V 3 bases and J 6 bases; bases outside gene matches: 14. CDR3 sequence (DNA): TGTGCCAGCAGTGACCGGACAGGGCGGACGTCGGGGGATACGCAGTATTTT. Encoded protein: CASSDRTGRTSGDTQYF.

This clonotype appeared many times. The chain employs TRBV5-1 and TRBJ2-1, with TRBD1 identical over 9 bases. The CDR3 has 14 residues. The V gene end was trimmed by 4 bases and the J gene end by 4 bases; junction bases not matched to a gene: 3. Germline V gene data show CDR1 as SGHRS and CDR2 as YFSETQ. The CDR3 coding sequence is TGCGCCAGCAGCGCCGGGACAGGGTACAATGAGCAGTTCTTC. It yields the protein CASSAGTGYNEQFF.

This clonotype was found many times. Compared with germline, one end of the junction differs, possibly owing to a read error. The chain employs TRBV5-1 and TRBJ2-7; 8 positions match TRBD1. In germline, CDR1 is SGHRS, CDR2 YFSETQ. The CDR3 is 13 residues long. The CDR3 loop reads CASSLGTGYEQYF. DNA for the CDR3: TGTGCCAGCAGTTTAGGGACAGGCTACGAGCAGTACTTC.

This clonotype was counted only a few times. J is TRBJ2-7 and V is TRBV7-8, with D possibly being TRBD1 (5 bases). V gave up 2 bases and J gave up 2 bases, with 10 bases separating them. CDR1 is SGHVS, CDR2 FQNEAQ, per germline. The length of the CDR3 is 14 residues. This CDR3 is CASSLMADTYEQYF. CDR3 coding DNA: TGTGCCAGCAGCTTAATGGCGGACACCTACGAGCAGTACTTC.

This clonotype was detected a few times. The CDR3 loop is CSATSGEETQYF. DNA of the CDR3: TGCAGTGCCACTAGCGGGGAAGAGACCCAGTACTTC. V usage is TRBV20-1 and J usage is TRBJ2-5; the match to TRBD2 covers 10 bases. CDR1 and CDR2 (germline): DFQATT, SNEGSKA (reference sequence). The CDR3 is 12 amino acids. Trimming at V came to 6 bases and at J to 3 bases, leaving 1 base not matched to a gene.

The chain links TRBV29-1 to TRBJ2-7, with 12 bases aligning to TRBD1. V shed 3 bases and J 3 bases; nucleotides not matched to a gene: 6. The CDR3 has 15 residues. CDR1 and CDR2 from the germline V gene are SQVTM and ANQGSEA. DNA for the CDR3: TGCAGCGTTGAGACGGGACAGGGGGCACGCTACGAGCAGTACTTC. This gives the protein CSVETGQGARYEQYF.

A note on this clonotype: An end of the junction does not agree with germline; a read error may underlie this. V usage is TRBV7-9 and J usage is TRBJ2-3; 8 bases fit TRBD2. Germline V gives CDR1 SEHNR, CDR2 FQNEAQ (reference sequence). The CDR3 spans 16 residues. CDR3 nucleotide sequence: TGTGCCAGCAGCTTCCAGCGGGAGTCCGGCACAGATACGCGGTATTTT. Its translation is CASSFQRESGTDTRYF.